These 18 T cell receptor beta chains were sequenced from one sample in a study of T cell responses to AZD1222 COVID-19 vaccine. Clones were sequenced by immunoSEQ multiplex PCR, and TCRdb holds only the in-frame ones, with some missing. Of about 150,000 clones listed, approximately 90% are singletons. The sample here was peripheral blood, taken 28 days after the second AZD1222 dose. These receptors were collected from an adult who received the AZD1222 COVID-19 vaccine.

DNA for the CDR3: TGTGCCACCAACGACAACGGCGAGCATTGGACAGGGGGCCTCAATGAGCAGTTCTTC. Translation gives CATNDNGEHWTGGLNEQFF. The chain has TRBV19 and TRBJ2-1; 11 bases fit TRBD1. Germline V CDR1 and CDR2: LNHDA, SQIVND (reference sequence). V shed 10 bases, J shed 6 bases, and the junction held 23 bases outside the gene matches. This CDR3 has 19 residues. Combining the CDR3 with reference TRBV19 and TRBJ2-1 gives the whole variable domain DGGITQSPKYLFRKEGQNVTLSCEQNLNHDAMYWYRQDPGQGLRLIYYSQIVNDFQKGDIAEGYSVSREKKESFPLTVTSAQKNPTAFYLCATNDNGEHWTGGLNEQFFGPGTRLTVL.

This chain uses TRBV7-3 with TRBJ2-7, with a weak D call TRBD2 (7 bases). Per germline, CDR1 SGHTA and CDR2 FQGTGA. CDR3 size: 14 residues. The V end lost 5 bases, the J end lost 5 bases, and 16 bases lay between the germline ends. In DNA, the CDR3 is TGTGCCAGCAGCGCTGGGGGGGCTTGGGACGAGCAGTACTTC. Residues: CASSAGGAWDEQYF.

Comment on this clone: Within the sample, other DNA sequences also encode this same CDR3. The chain uses TRBV5-1 and TRBJ1-2, with D perhaps matching TRBD1 (5 bases). This CDR3 contains 15 residues. Trimming pared 0 bases from V and 6 bases from J, leaving 15 bases between. Germline values: CDR1 SGHRS, CDR2 YFSETQ. The CDR3 loop reads CASSLARTGLDGYTF. The CDR3 DNA reads TGCGCCAGCAGCTTGGCTCGCACAGGTTTGGATGGCTACACCTTC.

The chain joins TRBV9 to TRBJ1-1, with D unclear. V was shortened by 4 bases and J by 8 bases, with 9 bases between the two germline ends. This CDR3 contains 11 residues. Germline values: CDR1 SGDLS, CDR2 YYNGEE. The CDR3 protein is CASSLDGEAFF. In DNA form, the CDR3 reads TGTGCCAGCAGCCTAGACGGAGAAGCTTTCTTT.

V and J are TRBV4-1 and TRBJ1-4, with a possible D match to TRBD1 (6 bases). CDR1 is MGHRA, CDR2 YSYEKL, per germline. The V end lost 1 base, the J end lost 5 bases, and 11 bases lay between the germline ends. The CDR3 consists of 15 residues. The CDR3 reads CASSQVGAGNEKLFF. CDR3 nucleotides: TGCGCCAGCAGCCAAGTGGGGGCAGGGAATGAAAAACTGTTTTTT.

V is TRBV11-2 and J is TRBJ1-2, with D possibly TRBD1 on 6 matching bases. Trimming pared 5 bases from V and 0 bases from J, leaving 16 bases between. The germline CDR1 and CDR2 sequences are SGHAT and FQNNGV. The CDR3 sequence is 16 residues long. The CDR3 nucleotides are TGTGCCAGCAGCATCGGACCGACAGGAGCTAACTATGGCTACACCTTC. Translated, it gives CASSIGPTGANYGYTF.

V is TRBV9 and J is TRBJ2-3, with D possibly matching TRBD2 (5 bases). V lost 3 bases and J lost 4, with 9 bases in between. Per the germline V gene, CDR1 is SGDLS and CDR2 is YYNGEE. This CDR3 is built from 13 residues. The CDR3 protein is CASSGDYADTQYF. The CDR3 DNA follows: TGTGCCAGCAGCGGAGACTATGCAGATACGCAGTATTTT.

The rearrangement links TRBV11-3 to TRBJ2-1; TRBD1 matches 11 bases. V lost 5 bases and J lost 5; bases outside the gene matches: 8. This CDR3 is built from 16 residues. Germline V gene data show CDR1 as SGHNT and CDR2 as YENEEA. The CDR3 is CASSRDSGQGDNEQFF. For the CDR3, the DNA is TGTGCCAGCAGCCGAGACTCGGGACAGGGGGACAATGAGCAGTTCTTC.

The V and J genes are TRBV12-5 and TRBJ2-5, with D uncertain. The germline V gene has CDR1 LGHNT and CDR2 FRNRAP. Trimming removed 6 bases from V and 5 bases from J, with 7 bases in between. The CDR3 totals 11 residues. The CDR3 here is CASGILETQYF. Here the CDR3 DNA reads TGTGCTAGTGGGATATTGGAGACCCAGTACTTC.

The chain uses TRBV10-2 and TRBJ2-5, with unresolved D. Trimming pared 6 bases from V and 0 bases from J, leaving 2 bases between. Germline V gene sequence: CDR1 WSHSY, CDR2 SAAADI. The CDR3 sequence is 11 residues long. The chain's CDR3 is CASRYQETQYF. CDR3 DNA: TGCGCCAGCAGGTACCAAGAGACCCAGTACTTC.

The chain uses TRBV5-1 and TRBJ2-2; D might be TRBD1 (7 bases). The CDR3 length is 15 residues. Per the germline V gene, CDR1 is SGHRS and CDR2 is YFSETQ. V lost 2 bases, J lost 4 bases, and 12 bases lay in between. As DNA, the CDR3 is TGCGCCAGCAGCTTCAGGGGGGACCCCACCGGGGAGCTGTTTTTT. This sequence encodes CASSFRGDPTGELFF.

The chain links TRBV18 to TRBJ1-2, with D uncertain. V shed 3 bases and J shed 5 bases, with 13 bases lying between them. CDR3 length equals 14 residues. Germline V gene lookup returns CDR1 KGHSH and CDR2 LQKENI. The DNA for the CDR3 is TGTGCCAGCTCACCCCGGGTTTCTAGATATGGCTACACCTTC. As protein: CASSPRVSRYGYTF.

Here the CDR3 DNA reads TGTGCCTGGAGGGACGGGTGGGACAGCATCTCTGGAAACACCATATATTTT. This translates into CAWRDGWDSISGNTIYF. This chain uses TRBV30 with TRBJ1-3; 7 bases match TRBD1. This CDR3 contains 17 residues. V lost 3 bases and J lost 0; bases outside the gene matches: 11. CDR1 GTSNPN and CDR2 SVGIG come from the germline V gene (reference sequence).

This chain uses TRBV29-1 with TRBJ1-1; D might be TRBD1 (5 bases). The CDR3 length is 15 residues. V shed 2 bases and J shed 5 bases, with 18 bases lying between them. Germline V CDR1 and CDR2: SQVTM, ANQGSEA. The CDR3 DNA reads as TGCAGCGTTGAAAACCCGGGGGGAGATCGGACTGAAGCTTTCTTT. It is translated as CSVENPGGDRTEAFF.

A remark on this clone: Other DNA sequences in the same sample also yield this CDR3. The V gene is TRBV20-1, the J gene TRBJ2-5; D remains ambiguous. The germline V gene encodes CDR1 DFQATT and CDR2 SNEGSKA (reference sequence). Trimming removed 6 bases at V and 5 bases at J, with 7 bases between. CDR3 length: 10 amino acids. The CDR3 nucleotides are TGCAGTGCGGTACAGGAGACCCAGTACTTC. Its translation is CSAVQETQYF.

The rearrangement joins TRBV20-1 to TRBJ2-1, with no clear D. The CDR3 contains 11 residues. Germline loops: CDR1 DFQATT, CDR2 SNEGSKA (reference sequence). Deletions cut 1 base from V and 10 bases from J, with 8 bases between. The CDR3 DNA is TGCAGTGCTAGAGTCGTTTTGGAGCAGTTCTTC. Its protein product is CSARVVLEQFF.

This rearrangement joins TRBV7-9 to TRBJ1-6, with D possibly being TRBD1 (5 bases). This CDR3 is built from 13 residues. From germline, CDR1 is SEHNR and CDR2 FQNEAQ (reference sequence). Trimming left V 10 bases short and J 6 bases short, with 13 bases between. The CDR3 protein is CAIRGVSNSPLHF. CDR3 nucleotides: TGTGCCATTCGGGGGGTGTCTAATTCACCCCTCCACTTT.

This clone was seen just once. The CDR3 DNA reads TGTGCCAGCAGCTTAGCTGGGCTGTCGGGATCTGGAAACACCATATATTTT. Translation gives CASSLAGLSGSGNTIYF. The rearrangement links TRBV7-6 to TRBJ1-3, with D hard to call. Germline CDR1 reads SGHVS; CDR2 reads FNYEAQ. There are 17 residues in the CDR3. Between the trimmed V and J ends, which lost 0 bases and 1 base, there was a span of 13 bases.